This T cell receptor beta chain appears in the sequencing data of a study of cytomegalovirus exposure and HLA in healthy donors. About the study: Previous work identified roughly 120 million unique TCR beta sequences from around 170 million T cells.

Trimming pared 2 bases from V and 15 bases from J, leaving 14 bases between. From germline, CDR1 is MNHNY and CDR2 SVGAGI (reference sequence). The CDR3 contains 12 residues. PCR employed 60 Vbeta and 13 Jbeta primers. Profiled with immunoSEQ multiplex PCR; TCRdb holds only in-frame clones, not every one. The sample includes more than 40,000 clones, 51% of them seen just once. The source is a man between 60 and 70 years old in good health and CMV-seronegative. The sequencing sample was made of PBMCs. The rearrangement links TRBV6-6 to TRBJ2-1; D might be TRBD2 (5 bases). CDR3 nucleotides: TGTGCCAGCAGTTACCCCAAGGGAGAACGGTTCTTC. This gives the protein CASSYPKGERFF.